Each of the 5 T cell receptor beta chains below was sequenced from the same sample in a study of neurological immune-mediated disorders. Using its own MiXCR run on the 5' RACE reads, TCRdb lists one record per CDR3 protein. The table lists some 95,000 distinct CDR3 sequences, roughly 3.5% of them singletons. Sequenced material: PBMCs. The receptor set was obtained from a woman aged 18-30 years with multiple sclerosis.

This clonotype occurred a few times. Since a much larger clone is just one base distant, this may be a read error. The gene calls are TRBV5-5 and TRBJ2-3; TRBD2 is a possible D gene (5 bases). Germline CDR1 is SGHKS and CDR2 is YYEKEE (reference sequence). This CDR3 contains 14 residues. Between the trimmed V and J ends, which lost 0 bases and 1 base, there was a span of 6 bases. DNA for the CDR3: TGTGCCAGCAGCTTGGACGGGGGCACAGATACGCAGTATTTT. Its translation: CASSLDGGTDTQYF.

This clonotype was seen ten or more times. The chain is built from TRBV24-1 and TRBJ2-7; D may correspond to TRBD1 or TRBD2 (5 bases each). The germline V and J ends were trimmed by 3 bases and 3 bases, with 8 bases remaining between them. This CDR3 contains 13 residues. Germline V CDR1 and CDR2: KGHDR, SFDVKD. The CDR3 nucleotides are TGTGCCACCAGTGATGGGGGAAACTACGAGCAGTACTTC. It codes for CATSDGGNYEQYF.

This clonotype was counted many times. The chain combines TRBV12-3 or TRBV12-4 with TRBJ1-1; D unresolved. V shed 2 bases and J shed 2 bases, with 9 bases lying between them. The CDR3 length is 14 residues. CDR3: CASSLRQANTEAFF. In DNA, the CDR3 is TGTGCCAGCAGTTTAAGGCAGGCTAACACTGAAGCTTTCTTT.

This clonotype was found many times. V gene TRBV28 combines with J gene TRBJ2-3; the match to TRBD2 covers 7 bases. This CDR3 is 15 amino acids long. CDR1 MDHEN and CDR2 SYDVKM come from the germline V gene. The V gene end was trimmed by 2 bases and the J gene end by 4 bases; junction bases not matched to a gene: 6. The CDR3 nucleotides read TGTGCCAGCAGTTTACCGGGAGGCCCCCCAGATACGCAGTATTTT. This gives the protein CASSLPGGPPDTQYF.

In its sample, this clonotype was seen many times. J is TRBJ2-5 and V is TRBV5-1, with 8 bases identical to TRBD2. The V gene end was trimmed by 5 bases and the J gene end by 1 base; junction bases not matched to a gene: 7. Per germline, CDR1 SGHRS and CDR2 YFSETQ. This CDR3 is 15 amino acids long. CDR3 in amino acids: CASSSDSGTQETQYF. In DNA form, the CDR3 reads TGCGCCAGCAGTTCAGATAGCGGGACCCAAGAGACCCAGTACTTC.